This T cell receptor (beta chain) emerged from a study of PD-1 blockade in classical Hodgkin lymphoma. Findings and limits, study-wide: At C4D1, TCR diversity had climbed significantly for CD4+ cells, though not for CD8+ cells. Prior therapy or disease activity may underlie the repertoire differences, whose causes remain undefined.

Sequenced by immunoSEQ multiplex PCR; TCRdb stores in-frame clones only, minus some. The sample holds about 41,000 clones, around three quarters seen once. V dropped 5 bases and J dropped 3 bases, with 13 bases sitting between them. Germline CDR1 and CDR2: SEHNR and FQNEAQ (reference sequence). The CDR3 is 15 residues long. Details on this clone: Its target is unknown.

Each of the patients experienced relapse following autologous stem cell transplantation, and their brentuximab vedotin exposure differed. Sequenced here: peripheral blood mononuclear cells (PBMCs), sampled at baseline. The origin of this receptor is a human donor with classical Hodgkin lymphoma. This chain uses TRBV7-9 with TRBJ2-2; D is uncertain. DNA of the CDR3: TGTGCCAGCAGCCTGAGTCTTGGGTACACCGGGGAGCTGTTTTTT. As protein: CASSLSLGYTGELFF.